This entry describes one T cell receptor beta chain. Antigen specificity is unknown. Healthy bone marrow donors made up the cohort. The source of the sample is a study of cytomegalovirus exposure and HLA in healthy donors. The study, taken as a whole, reports: An analysis that was carried out later associated 16,951 TCR beta sequences with HLA alleles at 0.05 false discovery rate. The study reported that TCR beta sequences accurately predicted HLA-A and HLA-B alleles in most subjects.

The PCR had 60 Vbeta and 13 Jbeta primers. Some clones are missing from TCRdb's copy, which holds only in-frame ones; the method was immunoSEQ multiplex PCR. The sample holds approximately 87,000 clones, about 83% seen once. Sample: PBMCs. The clonotype was recovered from a woman younger than 30 in good health and CMV-seropositive.

As DNA, the CDR3 is TGTGCCAGCAGCTTTAGGACCCTTCTAGCGGGAGGGCCCGATGAGCAGTTCTTC. It specifies CASSFRTLLAGGPDEQFF. The chain combines TRBV5-4 with TRBJ2-1; the match to TRBD2 covers 12 bases. V lost 2 bases, J lost 8 bases, and 14 bases stayed unmatched. CDR3 length: 18 amino acids. Per the germline V gene, CDR1 is SGHNT and CDR2 is YYREEE (reference sequence).